The 25 T cell receptor beta chains listed next were all sequenced from one sample in a study of cytomegalovirus exposure and HLA in healthy donors. Primers: 60 Vbeta forward and 13 Jbeta reverse. The protocol was immunoSEQ multiplex PCR, while the TCRdb copy is restricted to in-frame clones and leaves out a portion. The table has 95,000 to 150,000 clones, about 8% seen once. What was sequenced was PBMCs. Source of these receptors: a woman aged 40 to 55 in good health and CMV-seropositive.

There are a few counts of this clone. The chain couples TRBV5-1 to TRBJ2-2; D is unresolved. CDR1 is SGHRS and CDR2 is YFSETQ in the germline V gene. CDR3 length: 14 residues. The V gene lost 0 bases and the J gene lost 4 bases, with 7 bases spanning the gap. CDR3 sequence: CASSLGRSTGELFF. The CDR3, as DNA: TGCGCCAGCAGCTTGGGTCGGTCCACCGGGGAGCTGTTTTTT.

This clone was counted only a few times. V gene TRBV4-1 combines with J gene TRBJ2-5; 8 nucleotides align to TRBD2. Germline V gene sequence: CDR1 MGHRA, CDR2 YSYEKL. V dropped 3 bases and J dropped 1; count of bases not matched to a gene: 7. The CDR3 has 16 residues. The chain's CDR3 is CASSQVPAGAQETQYF. For the CDR3, the DNA is TGCGCCAGCAGCCAGGTTCCAGCGGGGGCCCAAGAGACCCAGTACTTC.

A word on this clone: The conserved final phenylalanine or tryptophan is absent from the CDR3, which likely points to a read error. The chain carries TRBV6-1 and TRBJ1-2, with 9 nucleotides matching TRBD1. Per germline, CDR1 MNHNS and CDR2 SASEGT. The CDR3 runs to 15 residues. Losses at the gene ends were 11 bases for V and 5 bases for J; bases not matched to a gene: 15. In nucleotides, the CDR3 is TGTGCCTCAACGGTCCGGGACAGGGACGTATATGGCTACACCTTA. Translation: CASTVRDRDVYGYTL.

This clone has only a few counts. The V and J genes are TRBV27 and TRBJ2-7, with 8 bases identical to TRBD1. The CDR3 is 14 residues long. V trimming: 7 bases; J trimming: 1 base; junction bases outside the gene matches: 6. Germline CDR1 MNHEY, CDR2 SMNVEV (reference sequence). CDR3 residues: CASKIRDRSYEQYF. The DNA for the CDR3 is TGTGCCAGCAAAATCCGGGACAGGTCCTACGAGCAGTACTTC.

This clone occurred a few times. The V and J genes are TRBV4-1 and TRBJ1-3; TRBD1 is a possible D gene (5 bases). Trimming took off 3 bases at V and 0 bases at J, with 9 bases between the two ends. The germline CDR1 and CDR2 sequences are MGHRA and YSYEKL. The CDR3 extends over 15 amino acids. The CDR3 coding sequence is TGCGCCAGCAGCCAGGGGGAGGCCTCTGGAAACACCATATATTTT. Protein sequence: CASSQGEASGNTIYF.

V is TRBV5-1 and J is TRBJ1-3; no firm D call. CDR1 is SGHRS and CDR2 is YFSETQ in the germline V gene. V gave up 0 bases and J gave up 4 bases, with 11 bases separating them. The CDR3 has 15 residues. In nucleotides, the CDR3 is TGCGCCAGCAGCTTGGCCGCGGGTGCAGGAAACACCATATATTTT. This translates into CASSLAAGAGNTIYF.

The CDR3 spells CATAPIDSLGAFF. The CDR3 nucleotides are TGTGCCACCGCGCCTATTGACAGCCTCGGAGCTTTCTTT. This sequence joins TRBV19 and TRBJ1-1; maybe TRBD1 (5 bases). This CDR3 contains 13 residues. Germline lookup yields CDR1 LNHDA and CDR2 SQIVND (reference sequence). Trimming took off 10 bases at V and 10 bases at J, with 22 bases between the two ends.

This clone showed up just a few times. The chain couples TRBV27 to TRBJ1-1; D is perhaps TRBD1 (5 bases). Germline CDR1 is MNHEY and CDR2 is SMNVEV (reference sequence). V was cut by 0 bases and J by 1 base, with 6 bases left in between. The CDR3 runs to 14 residues. The CDR3 DNA reads as TGTGCCAGCAGTTTATCCGGACAGAACACTGAAGCTTTCTTT. Protein sequence: CASSLSGQNTEAFF.

This clone qualifies as medium-sized. At one boundary the junction diverges from the germline segment, which might be a read error. The chain recombines TRBV5-1 with TRBJ1-1, with 7 bases matching TRBD1. There are 15 residues in the CDR3. Germline CDR1 reads SGHRS; CDR2 reads YFSETQ. DNA of the CDR3: TGCGCCAGCAGCCCCCAGACAGGGTTGAACAGTGAAGCTTTCTTT. Protein product: CASSPQTGLNSEAFF.

The chain joins TRBV5-4 to TRBJ1-2; D not resolved. Germline V lookup: CDR1 SGHNT, CDR2 YYREEE (reference sequence). CDR3 length: 14 residues. Trimming cost V 3 bases and J 0 bases, with 9 bases left between them. In DNA form, the CDR3 reads TGTGCCAGCAGCTGGACTGTTTCTAACTATGGCTACACCTTC. Protein product: CASSWTVSNYGYTF.

This clone was counted between two and nine times. V gene TRBV5-8 combines with J gene TRBJ1-1, with TRBD1 matching 8 bases. Germline-derived CDR1 and CDR2 are SGHTS and YDEGEE. This CDR3 contains 15 residues. J lost 1 base, V lost 0 bases, and 2 bases had no gene match. CDR3 residues: CASSLDGTGNTEAFF. CDR3 coding DNA: TGTGCCAGCAGCTTGGACGGGACAGGGAACACTGAAGCTTTCTTT. Full variable domain (missing parts from reference TRBV5-8 and TRBJ1-1): EAGVTQSPTHLIKTRGQQATLRCSPISGHTSVYWYQQALGLGLQFLLWYDEGEERNRGNFPPRFSGRQFPNYSSELNVNALELEDSALYLCASSLDGTGNTEAFFGQGTRLTVV.

There are a few counts of this clone. The chain is built from TRBV28 and TRBJ1-4; 11 bases match TRBD1. Trimming took 6 bases from V and 8 from J; bases not matched to a gene: 8. Germline CDR1 MDHEN, CDR2 SYDVKM. This CDR3 has 15 amino acids. This CDR3 reads CASRGTDRGLEKLFF. Written as DNA, the CDR3 is TGTGCCAGCAGGGGAACGGACAGGGGGCTAGAAAAACTGTTTTTT.

This clone was counted between two and nine times. This specimen includes other DNA sequences encoding the same CDR3. The J gene is TRBJ1-1, the V gene TRBV5-4; the D is unclear. CDR1 is SGHNT and CDR2 is YYREEE in the germline V gene (reference sequence). The CDR3 sequence is 13 residues long. V dropped 3 bases and J dropped 2 bases, with 8 bases sitting between them. The CDR3 DNA sequence: TGTGCCAGCAGCTCAACAGTTAACACTGAAGCTTTCTTT. This translates into CASSSTVNTEAFF.

CDR3: CASSLGSGTEAFF. CDR3 bases: TGTGCCAGCAGTTTAGGTAGCGGTACTGAAGCTTTCTTT. This chain uses TRBV27 with TRBJ1-1; no clear D. V lost 2 bases to trimming and J lost 5 bases, with 9 bases between them. There are 13 residues in the CDR3. Germline V gene sequence: CDR1 MNHEY, CDR2 SMNVEV (reference sequence).

This clone was observed a handful of times. The rearrangement uses TRBV5-1 and TRBJ1-1; D is ambiguous. The germline V gene encodes CDR1 SGHRS and CDR2 YFSETQ. The V and J ends lost 1 base and 1 base respectively, with 11 bases between them. There are 15 residues in the CDR3. CDR3 sequence (DNA): TGCGCCAGCAGCTTGTCCCCGGGTGGGAACACTGAAGCTTTCTTT. This gives the protein CASSLSPGGNTEAFF. Filled out from reference TRBV5-1 and TRBJ1-1, the complete variable domain reads KAGVTQTPRYLIKTRGQQVTLSCSPISGHRSVSWYQQTPGQGLQFLFEYFSETQRNKGNFPGRFSGRQFSNSRSEMNVSTLELGDSALYLCASSLSPGGNTEAFFGQGTRLTVV.

This clone has only a few counts. This chain links TRBV5-4 with TRBJ1-3, with 7 bases fitting TRBD1. Germline assignment: CDR1 SGHNT and CDR2 YYREEE (reference sequence). J gave up 4 bases and V 4 bases, and 11 bases lay outside the gene matches. The CDR3 has 16 residues. The CDR3 DNA sequence: TGTGCCAGCAGCCTGACGACAGGGAGTACGGGAAACACCATATATTTT. Its protein product is CASSLTTGSTGNTIYF.

This chain links TRBV19 with TRBJ2-7; TRBD1 is a possible D gene (6 bases). The CDR3 sequence is 14 residues long. Germline V gives CDR1 LNHDA, CDR2 SQIVND (reference sequence). V was clipped by 1 base and J by 5 bases, with 12 bases between them. The CDR3 protein is CASSIAPRDNEQYF. The CDR3 bases are TGTGCCAGTAGTATAGCTCCCCGGGACAACGAGCAGTACTTC.

This clone was found a few times. The chain carries TRBV18 and TRBJ2-7; 10 nucleotides line up with TRBD2. The CDR3 totals 15 residues. Germline V lookup: CDR1 KGHSH, CDR2 LQKENI. Trimming cost V 6 bases and J 0 bases; bases outside gene matches: 5. The CDR3 bases are TGTGCCAGCTCCCCTGGGACTAGCGTCTCCTACGAGCAGTACTTC. It specifies CASSPGTSVSYEQYF.

This clone was observed a handful of times. The gene calls are TRBV18 and TRBJ2-1; TRBD1 matches at 7 bases. This CDR3 has 18 amino acids. Trimming cost V 6 bases and J 0 bases; bases outside gene matches: 14. Germline V gene sequence: CDR1 KGHSH, CDR2 LQKENI. CDR3 DNA: TGTGCCAGCTCTTCCAAGGGCCGGGACAGATACTCCTACAATGAGCAGTTCTTC. The encoded protein is CASSSKGRDRYSYNEQFF.

The J gene is TRBJ1-4, the V gene TRBV18; 12 nucleotides agree with TRBD1. The germline V gene has CDR1 KGHSH and CDR2 LQKENI. The length of the CDR3 is 16 residues. V dropped 3 bases and J dropped 3; count of bases not matched to a gene: 2. CDR3 loop: CASSPGQGAANEKLFF. Written as DNA, the CDR3 is TGTGCCAGCTCACCGGGACAGGGGGCTGCTAATGAAAAACTGTTTTTT.

V and J are TRBV25-1 and TRBJ2-7; 8 bases align to TRBD1. J lost 4 bases, V lost 7 bases, and 3 bases had no gene match. Per the germline V gene, CDR1 is MGHDK and CDR2 is SYGVNS. The length of the CDR3 is 12 residues. CDR3 DNA sequence: TGTGCCAGCACAGGGGGCATATACGAGCAGTACTTC. Protein: CASTGGIYEQYF.

The chain links TRBV10-1 to TRBJ1-1; 7 bases map to TRBD1. This CDR3 contains 16 residues. The trim removed 2 bases at V and 0 bases at J, leaving 6 bases unmatched. From germline, CDR1 is WNHNN and CDR2 SYGVQD (reference sequence). The CDR3 nucleotides read TGCGCCAGCAGTGAGGGGGGGACAGCCTTGAACACTGAAGCTTTCTTT. Its protein product is CASSEGGTALNTEAFF.

This clone was seen a few times. V and J are TRBV6-6 and TRBJ2-7; 8 nucleotides agree with TRBD1. Germline CDR1 reads MNHNY; CDR2 reads SVGAGI (reference sequence). CDR3 size: 15 residues. Trimming cost V 0 bases and J 2 bases; bases outside gene matches: 3. Written as DNA, the CDR3 is TGTGCCAGCAGTTACTCACGGACAGGGCCCTACGAGCAGTACTTC. Translation: CASSYSRTGPYEQYF.

The chain has TRBV5-6 and TRBJ2-7, with D possibly being TRBD1 (5 bases). CDR1 is SGHDT, CDR2 YYEEEE, per germline. CDR3 length equals 16 residues. V lost 1 base to trimming and J lost 4 bases, with 18 bases between them. The CDR3 protein is CASSLPTVSGIYEQYF. CDR3 sequence (DNA): TGTGCCAGCAGCTTGCCGACAGTTTCGGGCATTTACGAGCAGTACTTC. The entire variable domain, with the rest obtained from reference TRBV5-6 and TRBJ2-7, is as follows: DAGVTQSPTHLIKTRGQQVTLRCSPKSGHDTVSWYQQALGQGPQFIFQYYEEEERQRGNFPDRFSGHQFPNYSSELNVNALLLGDSALYLCASSLPTVSGIYEQYFGPGTRLTVT.

Only a few counts were recorded for this clone. The V and J genes are TRBV10-1 and TRBJ1-6; TRBD1 matches 10 bases. Per the germline V gene, CDR1 is WNHNN and CDR2 is SYGVQD (reference sequence). The J segment lost 10 bases and the V segment lost 7 bases, leaving 4 bases of the junction unmatched. The CDR3 extends over 13 amino acids. CDR3 residues: CASTRDRGSPLHF. The CDR3 region has the DNA TGCGCCAGCACTAGGGACAGGGGATCACCCCTCCACTTT.